Detailed here is one T cell receptor (beta chain). The antigen is unknown. The data originate from a study of T cell repertoires in cytomegalovirus infection. Whole-study context: A matching HLA type, together with CMV infection, was signaled by public TCR beta signatures.

MiXCR was run by TCRdb on the reads, yielding one entry per CDR3 protein. The sample contains more than 650,000 distinct CDR3 sequences, roughly a third of which appear only once. Study-wide results and limits: Using cumulative public TCR beta family frequency, the authors identified those who carried CMV together with the relevant HLA.

Trimming pared 3 bases from V and 3 bases from J, leaving 9 bases between. This CDR3 contains 14 residues. Looked up from germline, CDR1 is LNHDA and CDR2 is SQIVND (reference sequence). The source material was PBMCs. The sequence came from a human donor in good health (CMV status not recorded). Some clones in this sample may be carry-over from other donors' samples. The chain combines TRBV19 with TRBJ2-4; D might be TRBD1 (5 bases). This CDR3 reads CASSIGQGKNIQYF. The CDR3 DNA is TGTGCCAGTAGTATTGGGCAGGGCAAAAACATTCAGTACTTC.